This T cell receptor beta chain was recovered during a study of cytomegalovirus exposure and HLA in healthy donors. Researchers ran the PCR with 60 Vbeta and 13 Jbeta primers. Clones were sequenced by immunoSEQ multiplex PCR, and TCRdb holds only the in-frame ones, with some missing. The sample lists under 200,000 clones, roughly 79% seen once, with 2% to 2.5% in the top ten. With regard to this clone: Its antigen is unknown.

This CDR3 contains 13 residues. V was pared by 7 bases and J by 2 bases, with 14 bases between. CDR1 SQVTM and CDR2 ANQGSEA come from the germline V gene. Study-wide points: Presence/absence comparisons presumed near-even sequencing depth among donors.

Sequenced material: PBMCs. This chain connects TRBV29-1 to TRBJ1-1; D possibly corresponds to TRBD1 (5 bases). The sequence came from a woman younger than 45 in good health and CMV-seropositive. CDR3 DNA sequence: TGCAGCGCAAGAGAACAGGTTAACACTGAAGCTTTCTTT. Encoded protein: CSAREQVNTEAFF.